The 30 T cell receptor beta chains listed next were all sequenced from one sample in a study of control samples from healthy donors and cancer patients. Using immunoSEQ multiplex PCR, the repertoire was profiled, and TCRdb retains in-frame clones only, with some absent. This table holds fewer than 200,000 clones, around 90% found once. Source material: blood. These receptors were obtained from a woman between 45 and 60 years old in good health.

The chain has TRBV19 and TRBJ2-7, with 10 bases identical to TRBD2. Per the germline V gene, CDR1 is LNHDA and CDR2 is SQIVND (reference sequence). J gave up 4 bases and V 4 bases, and 28 bases lay outside the gene matches. The CDR3 covers 22 residues. DNA for the CDR3: TGTGCCAGTAGTACAAAATTAAGGCTACTAGCGGGAAATGTCAACGCCCAGTACGAGCAGTACTTC. This codes for CASSTKLRLLAGNVNAQYEQYF.

The V gene is TRBV7-6, the J gene TRBJ2-4; the D is unclear. The germline V and J ends were trimmed by 5 bases and 0 bases, with 11 bases remaining between them. The CDR3 consists of 15 residues. Germline V gene data show CDR1 as SGHVS and CDR2 as FNYEAQ. The CDR3 sequence: CASSPVALAKNIQYF. CDR3 nucleotides: TGTGCCAGCAGCCCCGTCGCACTAGCCAAAAACATTCAGTACTTC.

This clone appeared a single time. The sample holds other DNA sequences that translate to the same CDR3. The chain links TRBV15 to TRBJ1-2; D is uncertain. Germline V gene data show CDR1 as LNHNV and CDR2 as YYDKDF (reference sequence). The V and J ends lost 0 bases and 8 bases respectively, with 10 bases between them. This CDR3 spans 13 amino acids. The CDR3 DNA sequence: TGTGCCACCAGCAGAGATAGGGTAGGAGGCTACACCTTC. It translates to CATSRDRVGGYTF.

J is TRBJ1-2 and V is TRBV5-1; D remains ambiguous. The germline V gene has CDR1 SGHRS and CDR2 YFSETQ. V lost 3 bases to trimming and J lost 8 bases, with 17 bases between them. The CDR3 has 14 residues. CDR3 bases: TGCGCCAGCAGCTCGGGCTCCCTCACGTCCGGCTACACCTTC. Amino acids: CASSSGSLTSGYTF. The complete variable domain, with remaining parts taken from reference TRBV5-1 and TRBJ1-2, reads KAGVTQTPRYLIKTRGQQVTLSCSPISGHRSVSWYQQTPGQGLQFLFEYFSETQRNKGNFPGRFSGRQFSNSRSEMNVSTLELGDSALYLCASSSGSLTSGYTFGSGTRLTVV.

The chain employs TRBV5-6 and TRBJ1-1; TRBD1 agrees at 7 bases. The CDR3 is 18 residues long. Germline-derived CDR1 and CDR2 are SGHDT and YYEEEE. Unmatched junction bases numbered 19, after V lost 4 bases and J lost 4 bases. In DNA, the CDR3 is TGTGCCAGCAGCCCAACTCGAGGGGGCGGAAATCTAGTCACTGAAGCTTTCTTT. The encoded protein is CASSPTRGGGNLVTEAFF.

This chain links TRBV5-1 with TRBJ1-1; D gene ambiguous. From germline, CDR1 is SGHRS and CDR2 YFSETQ. Trimming left V 0 bases short and J 0 bases short, with 6 bases between. The CDR3 extends over 14 amino acids. The CDR3 region is CASSLEAMNTEAFF. For the CDR3, the DNA is TGCGCCAGCAGCTTGGAAGCAATGAACACTGAAGCTTTCTTT.

The chain employs TRBV19 and TRBJ1-1; possible D gene TRBD1, 5 bases. The V and J ends lost 7 bases and 3 bases respectively, with 18 bases between them. This CDR3 region has 15 residues. Germline V lookup: CDR1 LNHDA, CDR2 SQIVND (reference sequence). The CDR3 region has the DNA TGTGCCAGTACAGCAGGGCTACCTGGTGACACTGAAGCTTTCTTT. As protein: CASTAGLPGDTEAFF.

The chain joins TRBV12-2 to TRBJ2-1; the D segment call TRBD2 is taken from the table without a DNA check. TRBV12-2 is noted as a pseudogene. The CDR3 is made up of 14 amino acids. DNA of the CDR3: TGTGCCCCGGGGGTAGCGGGGGGAAGGAATGAGCAGTTCTTC. It codes for CAPGVAGGRNEQFF.

The genes are TRBV6-6 and TRBJ2-7; TRBD1 matches at 7 bases. The V and J ends lost 5 bases and 3 bases, in that order; junction bases with no gene match: 10. Germline CDR1 is MNHNY and CDR2 is SVGAGI (reference sequence). The CDR3 runs to 15 residues. The CDR3 region has the DNA TGTGCCAGCAGTACTAACCAGGGGGTCAACTACGAGCAGTACTTC. It codes for CASSTNQGVNYEQYF.

The chain joins TRBV28 to TRBJ2-6; D assignment may be TRBD1 or TRBD2 (5 bases each). CDR1 MDHEN and CDR2 SYDVKM come from the germline V gene. Trimming shortened V by 7 bases and J by 0 bases, and 13 bases separated the two germline ends. The CDR3 is 16 residues long. This CDR3 is CASNWGRISGANVLTF. The CDR3 nucleotides are TGTGCCAGCAACTGGGGACGTATCTCTGGGGCCAACGTCCTGACTTTC.

V and J are TRBV7-2 and TRBJ1-1; TRBD1 might be the D (6 bases). The CDR3 runs to 15 residues. Germline CDR1 reads SGHTA; CDR2 reads FQGNSA. The germline V and J ends were trimmed by 4 bases and 4 bases, with 16 bases remaining between them. The CDR3 sequence: CASSWNLGGGTEAFF. The CDR3 DNA is TGTGCCAGCAGCTGGAATCTCGGGGGCGGCACTGAAGCTTTCTTT.

The V call is TRBV9, the J call TRBJ1-6; TRBD1 aligns across 7 bases. CDR3 length: 15 amino acids. Germline-derived CDR1 and CDR2 are SGDLS and YYNGEE. The V segment lost 0 bases and the J segment 5 bases; nucleotides outside the gene matches: 2. CDR3 coding DNA: TGTGCCAGCAGCGTAGAAGGGACAGATAATTCACCCCTCCACTTT. Its protein product is CASSVEGTDNSPLHF.

DNA for the CDR3: TGTGCCAGCAGCCATCCTTCCGGGGGGGGGCTTGAAGCTTTCTTT. It is translated as CASSHPSGGGLEAFF. The chain carries TRBV3-1 (or the pseudogene TRBV3-2) and TRBJ1-1, with D possibly TRBD1 on 6 matching bases. Germline V lookup: CDR1 LGHDT, CDR2 YNNKEL (reference sequence). With 3 bases removed from V and 7 bases from J, the gap between germline ends came to 18 bases. The CDR3 loop spans 15 amino acids.

The chain carries TRBV2 and TRBJ1-5; 8 nucleotides match TRBD1. CDR3 length: 15 amino acids. Trimming took 9 bases from V and 4 from J; bases not matched to a gene: 11. Germline CDR1 SNHLY, CDR2 FYNNEI. The CDR3: CASSSRTGRNQPQHF. CDR3 in DNA: TGTGCCAGTTCATCCCGGACAGGGCGGAATCAGCCCCAGCATTTT.

This rearrangement joins TRBV7-8 to TRBJ1-2; D gene uncertain. Germline lookup yields CDR1 SGHVS and CDR2 FQNEAQ. Trimming took off 4 bases at V and 3 bases at J, with 18 bases between the two ends. The CDR3 consists of 16 residues. CDR3 bases: TGTGCCAGCAGCTCTACCTATAACGACTCTCACTATGGCTACACCTTC. Translation gives CASSSTYNDSHYGYTF.

The V gene is TRBV7-3, the J gene TRBJ1-1; 9 bases align to TRBD1. Unmatched junction bases numbered 6, after V lost 3 bases and J lost 4 bases. CDR3 length equals 15 residues. Germline V gene lookup returns CDR1 SGHTA and CDR2 FQGTGA. In DNA, the CDR3 is TGTGCCAGCAGCTTCTTGGACAGGGGAGGCACTGAAGCTTTCTTT. This encodes CASSFLDRGGTEAFF.

This chain connects TRBV6-2 or TRBV6-3 to TRBJ1-3; D gene unclear. The CDR3 spans 16 residues. V was clipped by 3 bases and J by 0 bases, with 12 bases between them. Per germline, CDR1 MNHEY and CDR2 SVGEGT. CDR3 residues: CASSYRPSNSGNTIYF. In DNA form, the CDR3 reads TGTGCCAGCAGTTATCGCCCATCGAACTCTGGAAACACCATATATTTT.

The chain recombines TRBV19 with TRBJ2-1; D remains unclear. Germline V CDR1 and CDR2: LNHDA, SQIVND (reference sequence). This CDR3 has 13 residues. V was shortened by 2 bases and J by 3 bases, with 5 bases between the two germline ends. This CDR3 is CASSIKGYNEQFF. In DNA form, the CDR3 reads TGTGCCAGTAGTATAAAAGGCTACAATGAGCAGTTCTTC.

The rearrangement uses TRBV6-5 and TRBJ1-6, with D unresolved. Trimming removed 6 bases from V and 9 bases from J, with 18 bases in between. The CDR3 has 15 amino acids. Germline V gene data show CDR1 as MNHEY and CDR2 as SVGAGI. The CDR3 loop is CASRLQQNSASPLHF. CDR3 bases: TGTGCCAGCAGACTTCAACAAAATTCTGCTTCACCCCTCCACTTT.

The chain uses TRBV14 and TRBJ2-7, with 9 bases aligning to TRBD2. The CDR3 is 15 residues long. Germline-derived CDR1 and CDR2 are SGHDN and FVKESK. V dropped 3 bases and J dropped 7; count of bases not matched to a gene: 10. The CDR3 here is CASSQGRPAGGEQYF. CDR3 sequence (DNA): TGTGCCAGCAGCCAGGGGCGCCCAGCGGGAGGAGAGCAGTACTTC.

This chain links TRBV27 with TRBJ1-2, with TRBD1 as a possible D gene (6 bases). The CDR3 contains 14 residues. The germline V gene encodes CDR1 MNHEY and CDR2 SMNVEV (reference sequence). V was clipped by 3 bases and J by 6 bases, with 14 bases between them. This chain's CDR3 is CASSFYRGQHGYTF. CDR3 DNA: TGTGCCAGCAGTTTCTACCGAGGACAGCATGGCTACACCTTC.

This chain uses TRBV3-1 (or the pseudogene TRBV3-2) with TRBJ1-1; D remains unclear. The ends were cut back, 0 bases at V and 10 bases at J, with 6 bases in the middle. The CDR3 is made up of 11 amino acids. Germline values: CDR1 LGHDT, CDR2 YNNKEL (reference sequence). The CDR3 DNA is TGTGCCAGCAGCCAAGACTTGGTAGCTTTCTTT. As protein: CASSQDLVAFF.

This clone came up many times. The chain couples TRBV7-2 to TRBJ2-7, with 7 bases matching TRBD1. The J segment lost 0 bases and the V segment lost 7 bases, leaving 18 bases of the junction unmatched. The CDR3 consists of 18 residues. Germline V gives CDR1 SGHTA, CDR2 FQGNSA. The CDR3 loop is CASMSGQLTTPFSYEQYF. The CDR3 nucleotides read TGTGCCAGCATGTCGGGACAGCTGACTACCCCCTTCTCCTACGAGCAGTACTTC.

The genes are TRBV30 and TRBJ2-2; D not certain. CDR3 size: 12 residues. Deletions cut 4 bases from V and 2 bases from J, with 5 bases between. Germline loops: CDR1 GTSNPN, CDR2 SVGIG (reference sequence). The CDR3 DNA reads TGTGCCTGGACAGTCAACACCGGGGAGCTGTTTTTT. This encodes CAWTVNTGELFF.

The chain is built from TRBV28 and TRBJ2-3; D not resolved. Germline V gene lookup returns CDR1 MDHEN and CDR2 SYDVKM. V was pared by 3 bases and J by 0 bases, with 16 bases between. This CDR3 is 17 amino acids long. In DNA form, the CDR3 reads TGTGCCAGCAGTTTGGATTGGCGAAGTCAGAGCACAGATACGCAGTATTTT. Encoded protein: CASSLDWRSQSTDTQYF.

V and J are TRBV5-1 and TRBJ2-5; TRBD2 agrees at 7 bases. The length of the CDR3 is 16 residues. Germline V CDR1 and CDR2: SGHRS, YFSETQ. J lost 1 base, V lost 0 bases, and 6 bases had no gene match. CDR3 amino acids: CASSLGTRGFQETQYF. The CDR3 DNA reads as TGCGCCAGCAGCTTGGGCACGCGGGGGTTCCAAGAGACCCAGTACTTC.

The chain links TRBV9 to TRBJ2-1; TRBD1 agrees at 9 bases. The V gene end was trimmed by 5 bases and the J gene end by 2 bases; junction bases not matched to a gene: 2. The CDR3 length is 14 residues. Per germline, CDR1 SGDLS and CDR2 YYNGEE. As DNA, the CDR3 is TGTGCCAGCAGTAGGGACAGGGCCTACAATGAGCAGTTCTTC. As protein: CASSRDRAYNEQFF.

The rearrangement links TRBV7-9 to TRBJ2-3; TRBD1 aligns across 7 bases. The CDR3 contains 14 residues. The germline CDR1 and CDR2 sequences are SEHNR and FQNEAQ (reference sequence). The junction had 4 bases not matched to a gene; V was cut back by 3 bases and J by 4 bases. The CDR3 DNA reads as TGTGCCAGCAGCTTGAGACAGGGACCAGATACGCAGTATTTT. Protein sequence: CASSLRQGPDTQYF.

This rearrangement joins TRBV4-3 to TRBJ2-3; unclear D gene. The CDR3 consists of 13 residues. V was pared by 0 bases and J by 3 bases, with 4 bases between. Germline V CDR1 and CDR2: LGHNA, YSLEER. The CDR3 nucleotides read TGCGCCAGCAGCCAAGATCGTACAGATACGCAGTATTTT. It translates to CASSQDRTDTQYF.

The rearrangement joins TRBV9 to TRBJ2-7; no clear D. CDR3 size: 14 residues. From germline, CDR1 is SGDLS and CDR2 YYNGEE. V gave up 0 bases and J gave up 7 bases, with 14 bases separating them. The CDR3 region has the DNA TGTGCCAGCAGCGTAGGAGAAAGTTATCGGGAGCAGTACTTC. It specifies CASSVGESYREQYF. Full variable domain (rest looked up from reference TRBV9 and TRBJ2-7): DSGVTQTPKHLITATGQRVTLRCSPRSGDLSVYWYQQSLDQGLQFLIQYYNGEERAKGNILERFSAQQFPDLHSELNLSSLELGDSALYFCASSVGESYREQYFGPGTRLTVT.